This TCR beta chain was identified in a study of T cell responses to AZD1222 COVID-19 vaccine. Across the study: Whether given at about 4 or about 12 weeks, second doses were pooled.

Details on this clone: As yet, its antigen is unknown.

Study-level findings and limits: Vaccination with two AZD1222 doses was followed by a rise in Spike-specific TCR breadth and depth.

Trimming left V 4 bases short and J 0 bases short, with 14 bases between. CDR3 length: 16 residues. CDR1 and CDR2 from the germline V gene are SGHKS and YYEKEE (reference sequence). Here immunoSEQ multiplex PCR was the method, and the copy in TCRdb shows in-frame clones only, minus some. Of 70,000 or so clones in the sample, around 88% are singletons; the top ten hold about 20%. The receptor comes from an adult in good health. The specimen comprised peripheral blood, sampled on day 0 of AZD1222 vaccination. The rearrangement joins TRBV5-5 to TRBJ1-3, with D tentatively TRBD1 (6 bases). The CDR3: CASSLSDRHSGNTIYF. In DNA form, the CDR3 reads TGTGCCAGCAGCCTCTCCGACAGGCACTCTGGAAACACCATATATTTT.